This T cell receptor (beta chain) was captured in a study of lung T cells in sarcoidosis with Löfgren's syndrome. TCRdb re-called the reads through MiXCR, storing one row per CDR3 protein. The data show thousands of distinct CDR3 sequences, around 20% seen once. This clonotype was detected ten times or more. Its specificity is not known. Broader study findings: Multiple Löfgren's syndrome patients reportedly shared TRAV12-1 and TRBV2 CDR3 motifs.

The CDR3 runs 14 residues. The ends lost 7 bases at V and 5 bases at J; junction bases unmatched: 6. V and J are TRBV12-3 or TRBV12-4 and TRBJ2-1, with 9 bases matching TRBD1. The sequence came from a human donor with sarcoidosis (Löfgren's syndrome or another form), or a control subject (not recorded which). Material: CD4+ T cells from bronchoalveolar lavage fluid. CDR3 in amino acids: CASMLTGGDNEQFF. The CDR3 coding sequence is TGTGCCAGCATGCTGACAGGGGGGGACAATGAGCAGTTCTTC.